The sequence of this TCR beta chain was determined in a study of blood T cell repertoires in COVID-19. Study context: Sites across the United States, Italy and Spain contributed samples from acute and convalescent COVID-19.

The assay was immunoSEQ multiplex PCR, and TCRdb's table has in-frame clones only and misses some. Here the sample spans about 140,000 clones, 85% to 90% being singletons. The CDR3 spans 14 residues. V dropped 6 bases and J dropped 5 bases, with 16 bases sitting between them. Germline V gene sequence: CDR1 MNHEY, CDR2 SVGAGI. This clone has more than one count but fewer than ten. Input material: peripheral blood. The receptor was isolated from a man aged 50 to 59 with active or convalescent COVID-19. The chain employs TRBV6-5 and TRBJ1-1; D call uncertain. CDR3 DNA: TGTGCCAGCAGGGGGATCGGCGGGAATACTGAAGCTTTCTTT. The encoded protein is CASRGIGGNTEAFF.